This T cell receptor (beta chain) was captured in a study of cytomegalovirus exposure and HLA in healthy donors. The CDR3 spans 14 residues. The germline V gene has CDR1 LNHDA and CDR2 SQIVND (reference sequence). The V end lost 5 bases, the J end lost 3 bases, and 14 bases lay between the germline ends. Turning to this clone: The antigen is unknown.

General study results and limits: Over 15,000 TCR beta sequences were associated with HLA alleles at 0.05 false discovery rate in a later analysis.

PCR amplification relied on 60 Vbeta primers (plus 13 Jbeta primers). The protocol was immunoSEQ multiplex PCR, while the TCRdb copy is restricted to in-frame clones and leaves out a portion. The data show some 100,000 clones, 75% to 80% seen once. This receptor was obtained from a woman aged 40 to 55 in good health and CMV-seropositive. The source material was PBMCs. The chain links TRBV19 to TRBJ2-7; D might be TRBD1 (6 bases). The CDR3 nucleotides read TGTGCCAGTAGTGTTACAGGGCCTAACTACGAGCAGTACTTC. Encoded protein: CASSVTGPNYEQYF.